The clone carrying this T cell receptor beta chain has only a few counts. Its antigen is not known. This entry comes from a study of T-cell memory formation after mild COVID-19. Study details: There were largely donor-specific TCR clusters.

TCRdb redid the calling of the 5' RACE reads with MiXCR, one entry per CDR3 protein. The sample holds about 500,000 distinct CDR3 sequences, roughly 22% seen once. Whole-study results and caveats: Clones that contracted from day 15 to 85 were balanced CD4/CD8, while later expanders leaned CD4+. Pre-infection memory held some responding clones, suggesting pre-existing cross-reactive T cells responded.

This CDR3 spans 14 amino acids. Trimming cost V 3 bases and J 5 bases; bases outside gene matches: 4. The germline CDR1 and CDR2 sequences are LNHNV and YYDKDF (reference sequence). The TCR was taken from an adult woman who had mild COVID-19 (a few samples of this study predate the infection). Cell type and time point are not known. Sequencing was performed on PBMCs or a T cell subset sorted from them (not recorded which). The chain joins TRBV15 to TRBJ2-5, with 9 nucleotides matching TRBD1. In DNA form, the CDR3 reads TGTGCCACCAGCAGCTCCGGGACAGGGGAGACCCAGTACTTC. Translated: CATSSSGTGETQYF.